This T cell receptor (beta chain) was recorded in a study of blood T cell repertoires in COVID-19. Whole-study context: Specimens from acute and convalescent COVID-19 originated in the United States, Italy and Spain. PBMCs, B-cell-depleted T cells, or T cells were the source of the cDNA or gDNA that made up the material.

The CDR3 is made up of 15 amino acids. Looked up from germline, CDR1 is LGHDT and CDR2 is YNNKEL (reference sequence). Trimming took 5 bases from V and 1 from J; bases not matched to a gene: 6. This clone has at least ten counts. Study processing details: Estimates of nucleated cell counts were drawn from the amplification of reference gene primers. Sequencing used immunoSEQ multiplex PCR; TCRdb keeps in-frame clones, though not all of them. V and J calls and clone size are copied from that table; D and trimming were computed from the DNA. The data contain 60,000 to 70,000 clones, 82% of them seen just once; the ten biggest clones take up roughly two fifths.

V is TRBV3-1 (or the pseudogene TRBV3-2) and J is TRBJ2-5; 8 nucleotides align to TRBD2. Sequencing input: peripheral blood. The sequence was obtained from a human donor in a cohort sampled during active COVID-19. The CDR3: CASSGGGTLQETQYF. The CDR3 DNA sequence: TGTGCCAGCAGCGGCGGGGGGACTCTCCAAGAGACCCAGTACTTC.